This TCR beta chain was captured in a study of regulatory T cells in long-lasting Graves disease. Germline CDR1 is MDHEN and CDR2 is SYDVKM. This CDR3 is 13 amino acids long. Between the trimmed V and J ends, which lost 8 bases and 5 bases, there was a span of 16 bases. CDR3-region Arm-PCR and iRepertoire HTBI primers produced the TCR beta libraries. In the study's own analysis: Throughout the samples, researchers identified about 56 TRBV and approximately 15 TRBJ segments. MiXCR was run by TCRdb on the multiplex PCR reads, yielding one entry per CDR3 protein. The V and J calls here are based on TCRdb, not the publication. The sample yields about 340,000 distinct CDR3 sequences, roughly a fifth seen once. Time point meaning: persistent/refractory GD, antithyroid drugs over 5 years with positive TRAb. PBMC-derived RNA was used for the TCR library. In this sample, this clonotype turned up many times.

The clonotype was recovered from a female donor with Graves disease. Sample: peripheral blood mononuclear cells (PBMCs), taken when the disease was refractory, from a patient treated with antithyroid drugs. The V call is TRBV28, the J call TRBJ2-7, with D tentatively TRBD1 or TRBD2 (5 bases each). The chain's CDR3 is CASFLRGDHEQYF. The CDR3 DNA reads TGTGCCAGCTTTCTTAGAGGGGACCACGAGCAGTACTTC.